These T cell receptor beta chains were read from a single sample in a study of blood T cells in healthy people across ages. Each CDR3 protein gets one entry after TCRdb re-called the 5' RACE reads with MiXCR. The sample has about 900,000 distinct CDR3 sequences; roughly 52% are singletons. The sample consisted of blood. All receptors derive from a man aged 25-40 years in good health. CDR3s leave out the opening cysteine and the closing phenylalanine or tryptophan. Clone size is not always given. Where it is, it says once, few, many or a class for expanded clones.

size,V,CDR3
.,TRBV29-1,SVTSRDRVNGYT
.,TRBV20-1,SAKPRQGMETQY
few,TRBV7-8,ASSTLQGAYEQY
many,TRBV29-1,SVNSARGELF
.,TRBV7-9,ASSLKKAGAGNEQF
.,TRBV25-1,ASGLASVTDTQY
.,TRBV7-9,ASSFASGGGTEAF
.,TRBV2,ASSEGIPEKLF
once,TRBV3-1,ASSQSGLAGGLNEQY
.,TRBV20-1,SASVARGIDEQF
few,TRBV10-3,AIRAMDEKLF
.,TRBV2,ASSDRDRVQPQH
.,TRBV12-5,ASSSGGAHEQY
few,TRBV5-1,ASSRMAGPQETQY
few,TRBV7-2,ASSLGPDSYEQY
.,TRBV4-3,ASSQEPGGHQPQH
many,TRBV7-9,ASSSGTDSYEQY
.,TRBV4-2,ASSQEGRSSYEQY
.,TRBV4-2,ASSQGPSGVSEQY
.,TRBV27,ASSPFMNNEQY